This T cell receptor (beta chain) is drawn from a study of blood T cell repertoires in COVID-19. Overall study: Samples taken during acute and convalescent COVID-19 were collected in the United States, Italy and Spain. T cells, B-cell-depleted T cells, or PBMCs provided the cDNA or gDNA that served as material.

Germline CDR1 is WSHSY and CDR2 is SAAADI. The V end lost 5 bases, the J end lost 1 base, and 5 bases lay between the germline ends. The CDR3 runs to 12 residues. The authors' processing: Counts of nucleated cells, estimated from reference gene primer amplification, were obtained. The table came from immunoSEQ multiplex PCR; TCRdb's copy has only in-frame clones and leaves some out. V and J calls and clone size are as listed in that table; D and trimming were resolved from the DNA. The sample consists of roughly 130,000 clones, around nine tenths of them appearing once. Seattle-derived patients entered the study during active infection and were followed longitudinally.

The sample taken for sequencing was peripheral blood. The rearrangement links TRBV10-2 to TRBJ2-5, with D uncertain. The receptor comes from a man aged 55 to 70 with COVID-19, enrolled during active disease. For the CDR3, the DNA is TGCGCCAGCAGTCTGGCCCAAGAGACCCAGTACTTC. Translation gives CASSLAQETQYF.